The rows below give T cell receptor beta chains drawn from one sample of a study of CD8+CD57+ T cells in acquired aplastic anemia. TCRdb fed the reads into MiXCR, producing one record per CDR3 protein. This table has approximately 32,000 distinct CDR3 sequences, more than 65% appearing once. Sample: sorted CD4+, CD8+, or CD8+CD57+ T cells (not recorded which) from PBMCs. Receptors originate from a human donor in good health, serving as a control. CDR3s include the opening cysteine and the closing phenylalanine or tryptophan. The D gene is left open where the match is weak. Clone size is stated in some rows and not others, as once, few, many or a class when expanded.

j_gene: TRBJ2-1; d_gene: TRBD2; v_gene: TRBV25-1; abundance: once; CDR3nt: TGTGCCACGGGGCAGCTAGCGGGCTACAATGAGCAGTTCTTC; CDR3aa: CATGQLAGYNEQFF
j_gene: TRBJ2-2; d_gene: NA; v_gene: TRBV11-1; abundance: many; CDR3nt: TGTGCCAGCCTAGTAGGAGGGGACGGGGAGCTGTTTTTT; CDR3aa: CASLVGGDGELFF
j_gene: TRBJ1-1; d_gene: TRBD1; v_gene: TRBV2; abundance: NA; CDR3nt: TGTGCCAGCAGTCCTACAGGGGCGGCTTTCTTT; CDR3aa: CASSPTGAAFF
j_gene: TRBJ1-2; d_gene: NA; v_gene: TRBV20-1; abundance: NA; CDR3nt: TGCAGTGCTAGACCTGGGGGTGGCTACACCTTC; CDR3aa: CSARPGGGYTF
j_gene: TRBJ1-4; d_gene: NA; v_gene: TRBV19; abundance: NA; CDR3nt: TGTGCCAGTAACACAGGGCCTAATGAAAAACTGTTTTTT; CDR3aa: CASNTGPNEKLFF
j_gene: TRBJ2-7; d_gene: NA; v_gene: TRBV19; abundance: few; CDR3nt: TGTGCCAGTAGTTGGTCGACAGGTTTCGAATACGAGCAGTACTTC; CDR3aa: CASSWSTGFEYEQYF
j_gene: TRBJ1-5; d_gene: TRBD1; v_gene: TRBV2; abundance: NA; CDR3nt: TGTGCCAGCAGTGGTGGACAGGGGGACAGTCAGCCCCAGCATTTT; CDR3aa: CASSGGQGDSQPQHF
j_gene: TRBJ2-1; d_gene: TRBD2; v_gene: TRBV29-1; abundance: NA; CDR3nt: TGCAGCGCAACGGACTCGGGAGGTGGTAGTGAGCAGTTCTTC; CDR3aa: CSATDSGGGSEQFF
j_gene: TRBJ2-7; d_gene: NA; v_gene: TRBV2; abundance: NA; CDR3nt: TGTGCCAGCAATTATCTACGAACCTACGAGCAGTACTTC; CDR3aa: CASNYLRTYEQYF
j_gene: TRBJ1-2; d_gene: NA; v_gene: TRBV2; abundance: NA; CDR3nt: TGTGCCAGCAGTGAGTTTATGGGCGGCGACTATGGCTACACCTTC; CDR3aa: CASSEFMGGDYGYTF
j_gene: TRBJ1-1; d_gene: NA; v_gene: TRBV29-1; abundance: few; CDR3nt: TGCAGCGTTGAAGACGTGATGGTCGGGGCTTTCTTT; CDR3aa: CSVEDVMVGAFF
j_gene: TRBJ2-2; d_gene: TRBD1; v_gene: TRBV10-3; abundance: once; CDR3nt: TGTGCCATCAGTCCACAGGGGGCGGACGCCGGGGAGCTGTTTTTT; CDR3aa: CAISPQGADAGELFF
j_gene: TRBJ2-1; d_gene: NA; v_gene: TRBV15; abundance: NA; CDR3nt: TGTGCCACCAGCAAAGACTTGCGGTATGAGCAGTTCTTC; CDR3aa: CATSKDLRYEQFF
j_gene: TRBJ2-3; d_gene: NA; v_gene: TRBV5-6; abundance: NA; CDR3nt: TGTGCCAGCAGCCCGCAGGGGAGGTCGGGCACAGATACGCAGTATTTT; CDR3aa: CASSPQGRSGTDTQYF
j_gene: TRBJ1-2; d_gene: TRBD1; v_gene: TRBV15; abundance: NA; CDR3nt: TGTGCCACCAGCAAACAGGGGGCGGAGGGCTATGGCTACACCTTC; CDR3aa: CATSKQGAEGYGYTF
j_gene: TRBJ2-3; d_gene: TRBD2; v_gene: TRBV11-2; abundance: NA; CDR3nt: TGTGCCAGCAGCTTATATACCGCGGGAGTCACAGATACGCAGTATTTT; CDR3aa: CASSLYTAGVTDTQYF
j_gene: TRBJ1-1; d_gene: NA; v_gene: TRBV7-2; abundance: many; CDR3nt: TGTGCCAGCAGCCGCATAGGGGGCACTGAAGCTTTCTTT; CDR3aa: CASSRIGGTEAFF
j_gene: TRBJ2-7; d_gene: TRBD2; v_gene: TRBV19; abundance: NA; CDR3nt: TGTGCCAGTAGTTCCGGGACTAGCGTCGGCGAGCAGTACTTC; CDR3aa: CASSSGTSVGEQYF
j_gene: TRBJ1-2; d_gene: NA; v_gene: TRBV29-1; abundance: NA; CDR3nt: TGCAGCGCACAGGGTTCCTATGGCTACACCTTC; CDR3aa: CSAQGSYGYTF
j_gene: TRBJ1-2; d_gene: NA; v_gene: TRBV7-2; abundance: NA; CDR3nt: TGTGCCAGCAGCTTTTTGACAGCGCCCTATGGCTACACCTTC; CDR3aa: CASSFLTAPYGYTF
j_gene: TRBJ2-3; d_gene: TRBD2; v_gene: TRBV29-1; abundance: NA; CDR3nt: TGCAGCGTTGGCGTACTAGCGGGGAGCACAGATACGCAGTATTTT; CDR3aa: CSVGVLAGSTDTQYF
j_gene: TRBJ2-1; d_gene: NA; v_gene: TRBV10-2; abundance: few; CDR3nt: TGCGCCAGCATCCAGGGGCTAGGCAATGAGCAGTTCTTC; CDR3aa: CASIQGLGNEQFF
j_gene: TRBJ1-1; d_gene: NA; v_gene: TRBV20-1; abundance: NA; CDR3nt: TGCAGTGCGGGAGATGGGGTGAACACTGAAGCTTTCTTT; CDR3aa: CSAGDGVNTEAFF
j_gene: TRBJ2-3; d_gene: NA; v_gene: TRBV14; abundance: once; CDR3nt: TGTGCCAGCAGTCCAGGGGGGCTTAGCACAGATACGCAGTATTTT; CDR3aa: CASSPGGLSTDTQYF
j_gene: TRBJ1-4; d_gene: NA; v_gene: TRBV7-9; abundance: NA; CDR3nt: TGTGCCAGCAGCTTGGTTCCGGGGGGAGATGAAAAACTGTTTTTT; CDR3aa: CASSLVPGGDEKLFF
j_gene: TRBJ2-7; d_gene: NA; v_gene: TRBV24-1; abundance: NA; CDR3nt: TGTGCCACCAGTGATTTAGGCACCTACGAGCAGTACTTC; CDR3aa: CATSDLGTYEQYF
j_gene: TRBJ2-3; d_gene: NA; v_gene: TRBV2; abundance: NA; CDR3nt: TGTGCCAGCAGAGGGTTACTTAGCACAGATACGCAGTATTTT; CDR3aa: CASRGLLSTDTQYF
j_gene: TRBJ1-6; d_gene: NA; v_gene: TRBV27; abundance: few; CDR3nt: TGTGCCAGCAGCTTGTCGGAGGGCGGGGGTACTTCACCCCTCCACTTT; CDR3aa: CASSLSEGGGTSPLHF
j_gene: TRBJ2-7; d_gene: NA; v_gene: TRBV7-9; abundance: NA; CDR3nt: TGTGCCAGCAGCTTACGGGGGCGAGGTTCCTACGAGCAGTACTTC; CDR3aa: CASSLRGRGSYEQYF
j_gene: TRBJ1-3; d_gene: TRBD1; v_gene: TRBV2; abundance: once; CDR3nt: TGTGCCAGCAGTTCGGGACAGATGATCTCTGGAAACACCATATATTTT; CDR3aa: CASSSGQMISGNTIYF
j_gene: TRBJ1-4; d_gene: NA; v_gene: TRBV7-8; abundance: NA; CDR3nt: TGTGCCAGCAGCTTAGCGTCCGGGAATGAAAAACTGTTTTTT; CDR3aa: CASSLASGNEKLFF
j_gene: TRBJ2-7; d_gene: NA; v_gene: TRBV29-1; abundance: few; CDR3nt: TGCAGCGTAGGCCCCAAGGGGTCTCTCCGAGTAGAGCAGTACTTC; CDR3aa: CSVGPKGSLRVEQYF
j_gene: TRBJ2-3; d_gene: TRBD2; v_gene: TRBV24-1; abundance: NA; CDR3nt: TGTGCCACCAGTGATACTAGCGGGGGCATTTATACGCAGTATTTT; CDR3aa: CATSDTSGGIYTQYF
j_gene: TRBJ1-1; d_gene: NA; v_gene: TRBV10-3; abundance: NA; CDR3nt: TGTGCCATCAGACGGGCAGGGGATATGAACACTGAAGCTTTCTTT; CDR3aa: CAIRRAGDMNTEAFF
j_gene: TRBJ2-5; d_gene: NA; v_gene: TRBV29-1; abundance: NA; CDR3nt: TGCAGCGTTGAATTTCATCCTTGGAAAGAGACCCAGTACTTC; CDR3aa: CSVEFHPWKETQYF
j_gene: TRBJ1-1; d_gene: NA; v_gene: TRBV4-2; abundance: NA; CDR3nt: TGTGCCAGCAGCCAAGGGTTGGGAAACACTGAAGCTTTCTTT; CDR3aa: CASSQGLGNTEAFF
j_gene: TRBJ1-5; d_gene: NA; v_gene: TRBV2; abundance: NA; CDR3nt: TGTGCCAGCGGTCGTGAGGGCAATCAGCCCCAGCATTTT; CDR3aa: CASGREGNQPQHF
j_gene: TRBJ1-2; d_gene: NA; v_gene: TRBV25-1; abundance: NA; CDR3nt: TGTGCCAGCAGTGAGAACAGGGCTAACTATGGCTACACCTTC; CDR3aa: CASSENRANYGYTF
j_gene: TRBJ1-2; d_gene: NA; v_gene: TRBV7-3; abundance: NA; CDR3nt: TGTGCCAGCAGCTCCCTCACTAACTATGGCTACACCTTC; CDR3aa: CASSSLTNYGYTF
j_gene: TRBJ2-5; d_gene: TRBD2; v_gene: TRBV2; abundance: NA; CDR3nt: TGTGCCAGCAGTCATAGGACTAGCCAAGAGACCCAGTACTTC; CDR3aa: CASSHRTSQETQYF
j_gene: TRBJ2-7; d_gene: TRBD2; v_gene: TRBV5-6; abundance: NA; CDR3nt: TGTGCCAGCTCACCACAGGCGGGGGGTCATTTTGGCGAGCAGTACTTC; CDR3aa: CASSPQAGGHFGEQYF
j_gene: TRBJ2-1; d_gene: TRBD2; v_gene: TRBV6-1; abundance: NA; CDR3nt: TGTGCCAGCAGTGTCGATCCTAGCGGGGGGGCCAATGAGCAGTTCTTC; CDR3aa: CASSVDPSGGANEQFF
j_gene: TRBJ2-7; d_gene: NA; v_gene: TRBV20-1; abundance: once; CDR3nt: TGCAGTGCTAGGAGGGGCGGTGAGCAGTACTTC; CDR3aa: CSARRGGEQYF
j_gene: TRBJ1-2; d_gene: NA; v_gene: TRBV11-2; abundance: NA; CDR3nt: TGTGCCAGCAGCTTAGGGTCAGGGTCCGGCTACACCTTC; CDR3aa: CASSLGSGSGYTF
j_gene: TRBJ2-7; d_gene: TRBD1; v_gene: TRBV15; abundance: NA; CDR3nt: TGTGCCACCAGCATAACAGGGGCTGTGCAGTACTTC; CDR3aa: CATSITGAVQYF
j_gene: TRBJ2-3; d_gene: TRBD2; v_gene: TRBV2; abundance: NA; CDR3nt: TGTGCCACTAGCGGGGGGGCGGGAGATACGCAGTATTTT; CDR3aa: CATSGGAGDTQYF